A single T cell receptor (beta chain) is shown here with its context. The data belong to a study of blood T cell repertoires in COVID-19. Seattle-derived patients entered the study during active infection and were followed longitudinally. TCRdb's copy holds only in-frame clones and misses some; the assay was immunoSEQ multiplex PCR. This table has around 220,000 clones, about 80% appearing once. The germline V and J ends were trimmed by 4 bases and 7 bases, with 17 bases remaining between them. This CDR3 has 15 residues. CDR1 and CDR2 (germline): LNHDA, SQIVND (reference sequence). The sequence came from a woman at least 80 years old with COVID-19, enrolled during active disease. Sample: peripheral blood. This chain uses TRBV19 with TRBJ1-5, with D uncertain. In DNA, the CDR3 is TGTGCCAGTAGTAGGGCGGGCCATGGGGAGCAGCCCCAGCATTTT. Its protein is CASSRAGHGEQPQHF.